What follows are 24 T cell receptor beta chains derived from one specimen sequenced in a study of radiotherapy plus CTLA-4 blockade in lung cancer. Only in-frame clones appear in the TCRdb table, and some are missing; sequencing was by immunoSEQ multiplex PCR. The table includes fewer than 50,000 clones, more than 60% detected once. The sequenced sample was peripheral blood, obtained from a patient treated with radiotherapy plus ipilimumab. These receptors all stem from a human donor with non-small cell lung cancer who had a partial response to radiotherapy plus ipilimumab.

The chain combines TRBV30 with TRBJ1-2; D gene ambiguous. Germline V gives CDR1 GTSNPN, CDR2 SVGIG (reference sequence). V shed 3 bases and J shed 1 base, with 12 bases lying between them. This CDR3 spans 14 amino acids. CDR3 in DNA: TGTGCCTGGAGCGGGGAGGCGGTTAACTATGGCTACACCTTC. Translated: CAWSGEAVNYGYTF.

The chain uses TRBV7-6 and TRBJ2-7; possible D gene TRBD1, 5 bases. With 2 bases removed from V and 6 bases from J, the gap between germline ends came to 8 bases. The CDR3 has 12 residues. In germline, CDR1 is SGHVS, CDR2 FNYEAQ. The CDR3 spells CASSLRGGEQYF. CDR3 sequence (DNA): TGTGCCAGCAGCTTAAGGGGTGGCGAGCAGTACTTC.

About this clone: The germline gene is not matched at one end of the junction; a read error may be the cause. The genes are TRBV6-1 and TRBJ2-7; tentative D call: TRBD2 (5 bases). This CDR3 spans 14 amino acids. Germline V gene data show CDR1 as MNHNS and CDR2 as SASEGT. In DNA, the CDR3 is TGTGCCAGCAGAGAAGGACGGGGCTCCTACGAGCAGTACTTC. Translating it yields CASREGRGSYEQYF.

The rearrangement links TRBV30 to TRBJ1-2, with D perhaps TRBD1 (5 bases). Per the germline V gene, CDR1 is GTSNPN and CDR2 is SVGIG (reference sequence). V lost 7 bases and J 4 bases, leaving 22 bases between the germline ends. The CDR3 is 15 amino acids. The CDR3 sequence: CASTDSPAGPYGYTF. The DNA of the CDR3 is TGTGCCTCGACCGACTCCCCGGCAGGGCCCTATGGCTACACCTTC.

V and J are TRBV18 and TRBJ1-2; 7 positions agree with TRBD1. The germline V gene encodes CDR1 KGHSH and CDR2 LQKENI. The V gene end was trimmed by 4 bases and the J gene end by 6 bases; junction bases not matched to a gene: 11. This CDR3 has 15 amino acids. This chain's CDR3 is CASSLYIRDSNGYTF. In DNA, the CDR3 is TGTGCCAGCTCACTTTATATCCGGGACAGCAATGGCTACACCTTC.

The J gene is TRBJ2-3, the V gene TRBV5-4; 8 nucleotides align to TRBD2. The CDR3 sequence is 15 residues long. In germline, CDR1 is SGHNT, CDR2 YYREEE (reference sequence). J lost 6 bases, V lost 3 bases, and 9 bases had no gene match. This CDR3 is CASSSGRGGGDTQYF. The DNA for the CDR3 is TGTGCCAGCAGCTCCGGGAGGGGCGGGGGTGATACGCAGTATTTT.

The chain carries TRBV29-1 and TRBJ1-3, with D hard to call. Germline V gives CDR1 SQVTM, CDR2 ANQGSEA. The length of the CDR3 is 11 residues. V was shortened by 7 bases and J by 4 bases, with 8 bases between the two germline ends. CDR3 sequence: CSARSGNTIYF. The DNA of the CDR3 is TGCAGCGCCCGGTCCGGAAACACCATATATTTT.

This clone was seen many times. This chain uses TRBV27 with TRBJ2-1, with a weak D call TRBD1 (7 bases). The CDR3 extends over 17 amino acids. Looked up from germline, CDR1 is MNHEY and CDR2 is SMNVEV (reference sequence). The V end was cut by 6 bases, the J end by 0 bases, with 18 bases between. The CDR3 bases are TGTGCCAGCAGGGGTGGGGGGACAGCCAGCTCCTACAATGAGCAGTTCTTC. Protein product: CASRGGGTASSYNEQFF.

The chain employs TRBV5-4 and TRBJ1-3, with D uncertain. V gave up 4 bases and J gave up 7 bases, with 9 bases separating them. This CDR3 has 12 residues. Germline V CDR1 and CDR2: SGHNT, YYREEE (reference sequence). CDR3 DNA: TGTGCCAGCAGCCTGGACGGGAACACCATATATTTT. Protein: CASSLDGNTIYF.

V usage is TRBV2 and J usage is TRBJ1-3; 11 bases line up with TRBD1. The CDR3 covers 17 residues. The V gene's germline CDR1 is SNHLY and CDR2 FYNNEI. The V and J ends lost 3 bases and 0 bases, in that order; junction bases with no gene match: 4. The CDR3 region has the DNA TGTGCCAGCAGTGACGGACAGGGGGCCGACTCTGGAAACACCATATATTTT. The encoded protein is CASSDGQGADSGNTIYF.

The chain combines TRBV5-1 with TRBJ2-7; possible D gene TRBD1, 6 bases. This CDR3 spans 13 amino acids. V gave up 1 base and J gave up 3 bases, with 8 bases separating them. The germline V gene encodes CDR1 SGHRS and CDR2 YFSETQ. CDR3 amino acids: CASSLTGNYEQYF. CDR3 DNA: TGCGCCAGCAGCTTGACAGGGAACTACGAGCAGTACTTC.

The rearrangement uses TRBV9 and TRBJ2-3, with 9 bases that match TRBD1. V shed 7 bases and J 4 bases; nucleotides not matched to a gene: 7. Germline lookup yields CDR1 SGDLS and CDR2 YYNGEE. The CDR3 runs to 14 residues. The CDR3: CASGGQGMADTQYF. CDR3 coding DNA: TGTGCCAGCGGGGGACAGGGAATGGCAGATACGCAGTATTTT.

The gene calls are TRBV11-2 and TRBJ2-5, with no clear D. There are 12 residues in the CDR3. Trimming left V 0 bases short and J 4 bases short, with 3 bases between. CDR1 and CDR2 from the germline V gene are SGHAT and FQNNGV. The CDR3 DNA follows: TGTGCCAGCAGCTTAGATCTAGAGACCCAGTACTTC. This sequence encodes CASSLDLETQYF.

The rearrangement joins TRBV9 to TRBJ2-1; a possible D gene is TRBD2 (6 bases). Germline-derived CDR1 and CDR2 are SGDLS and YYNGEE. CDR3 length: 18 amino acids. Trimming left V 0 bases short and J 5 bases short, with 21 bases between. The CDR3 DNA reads TGTGCCAGCAGCGTAGTCCCCGCCGTCCGCGGGGCTAACAATGAGCAGTTCTTC. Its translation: CASSVVPAVRGANNEQFF.

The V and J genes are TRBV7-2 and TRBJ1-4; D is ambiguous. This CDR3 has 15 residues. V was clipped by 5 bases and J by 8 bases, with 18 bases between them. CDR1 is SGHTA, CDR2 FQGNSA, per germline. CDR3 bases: TGTGCCAGCAGCCGTGTCAGTCGGGTTGAGGAAAAACTGTTTTTT. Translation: CASSRVSRVEEKLFF.

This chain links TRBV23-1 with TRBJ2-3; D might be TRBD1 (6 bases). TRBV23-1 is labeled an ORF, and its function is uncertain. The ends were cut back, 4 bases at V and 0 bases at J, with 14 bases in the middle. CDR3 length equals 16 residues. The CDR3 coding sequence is TGCGCCAGCAGTCGGGGCAGGGGACCTAGCACAGATACGCAGTATTTT. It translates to CASSRGRGPSTDTQYF.

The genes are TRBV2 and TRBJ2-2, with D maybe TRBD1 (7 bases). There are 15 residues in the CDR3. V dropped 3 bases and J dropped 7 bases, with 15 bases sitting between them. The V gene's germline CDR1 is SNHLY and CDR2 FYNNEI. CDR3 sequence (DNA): TGTGCCAGCAGTGAGGAGGACAGGCGGGGCGGGGAGCTGTTTTTT. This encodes CASSEEDRRGGELFF. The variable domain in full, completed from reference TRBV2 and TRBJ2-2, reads EPEVTQTPSHQVTQMGQEVILRCVPISNHLYFYWYRQILGQKVEFLVSFYNNEISEKSEIFDDQFSVERPDGSNFTLKIRSTKLEDSAMYFCASSEEDRRGGELFFGEGSRLTVL.

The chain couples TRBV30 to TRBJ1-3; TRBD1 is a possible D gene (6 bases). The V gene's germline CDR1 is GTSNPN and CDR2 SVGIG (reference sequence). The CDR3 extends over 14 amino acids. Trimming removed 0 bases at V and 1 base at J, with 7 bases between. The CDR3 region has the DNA TGTGCCTGGAGTGTAGGGGGTTCTGGAAACACCATATATTTT. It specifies CAWSVGGSGNTIYF.

The chain's CDR3 is CASSSTRPTDTQYF. The CDR3 nucleotides read TGTGCCAGCAGCTCCACGAGGCCCACAGATACGCAGTATTTT. The chain carries TRBV7-2 and TRBJ2-3; no reliable D call. Per germline, CDR1 SGHTA and CDR2 FQGNSA. Trimming shortened V by 4 bases and J by 2 bases, and 10 bases separated the two germline ends. This CDR3 is built from 14 residues.

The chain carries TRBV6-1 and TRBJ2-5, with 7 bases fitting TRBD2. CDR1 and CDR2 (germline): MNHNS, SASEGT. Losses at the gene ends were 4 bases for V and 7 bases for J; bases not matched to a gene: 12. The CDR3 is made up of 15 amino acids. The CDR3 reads CASSVALGGEGTQYF. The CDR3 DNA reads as TGTGCCAGCAGTGTTGCCCTGGGGGGGGAGGGGACCCAGTACTTC.

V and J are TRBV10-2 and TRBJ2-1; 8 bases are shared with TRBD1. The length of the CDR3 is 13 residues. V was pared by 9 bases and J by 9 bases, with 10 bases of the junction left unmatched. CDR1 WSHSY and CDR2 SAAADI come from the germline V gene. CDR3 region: CASGGQEEGEQFF. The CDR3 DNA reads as TGCGCCAGTGGGGGACAGGAAGAGGGTGAGCAGTTCTTC.

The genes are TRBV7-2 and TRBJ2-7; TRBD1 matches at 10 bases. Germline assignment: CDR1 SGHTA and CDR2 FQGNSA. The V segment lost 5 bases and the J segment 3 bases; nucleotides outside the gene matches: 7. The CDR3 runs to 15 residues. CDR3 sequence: CASSPPRDRGYEQYF. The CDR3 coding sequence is TGTGCCAGCAGCCCCCCGAGGGACAGGGGCTACGAGCAGTACTTC.

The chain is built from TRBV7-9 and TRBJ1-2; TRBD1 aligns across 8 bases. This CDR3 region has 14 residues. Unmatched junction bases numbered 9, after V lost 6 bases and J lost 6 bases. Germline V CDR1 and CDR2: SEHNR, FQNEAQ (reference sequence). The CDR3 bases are TGTGCCAGCAGTCTGGGCGCGACAGGGGATGGCTACACCTTC. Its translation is CASSLGATGDGYTF.

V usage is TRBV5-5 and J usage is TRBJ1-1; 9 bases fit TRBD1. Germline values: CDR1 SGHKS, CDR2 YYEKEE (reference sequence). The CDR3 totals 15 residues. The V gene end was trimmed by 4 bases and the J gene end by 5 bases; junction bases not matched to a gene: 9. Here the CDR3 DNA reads TGTGCCAGCAGCGACCCCACAGGGGGCCTTACTGAAGCTTTCTTT. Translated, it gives CASSDPTGGLTEAFF.